These 30 T cell receptor beta chains were sequenced from one sample in a study of blood T cell repertoires in COVID-19. Sequenced by immunoSEQ multiplex PCR; TCRdb stores in-frame clones only, minus some. The top ten clones hold approximately 11% of a sample with 150,000 to 200,000 clones, over 70% of them seen once. The sample taken for sequencing was PBMCs or T cells enriched from blood (not recorded which). The receptor set was obtained from a man aged 50 to 60 who had recovered from COVID-19.

The chain has TRBV28 and TRBJ1-2; D unresolved. Germline CDR1 is MDHEN and CDR2 is SYDVKM. The CDR3 extends over 14 amino acids. V lost 3 bases, J lost 5 bases, and 13 bases lay in between. CDR3 nucleotides: TGTGCCAGCAGTTTGGCGGGGTATAATTATGGCTACACCTTC. Its translation is CASSLAGYNYGYTF.

V gene TRBV3-1 (or the pseudogene TRBV3-2) combines with J gene TRBJ1-2, with D perhaps matching TRBD1 (6 bases). This CDR3 is 14 amino acids long. From germline, CDR1 is LGHDT and CDR2 YNNKEL (reference sequence). V lost 1 base and J 7 bases, leaving 13 bases between the germline ends. The DNA of the CDR3 is TGTGCCAGCAGCCAAGTACGGGGGGCCGGTGGCTACACCTTC. It codes for CASSQVRGAGGYTF.

This clone came up once. The chain joins TRBV27 to TRBJ2-5; possibly TRBD2 for D (5 bases). With 3 bases removed from V and 2 bases from J, the gap between germline ends came to 19 bases. Germline V lookup: CDR1 MNHEY, CDR2 SMNVEV (reference sequence). The CDR3 has 17 amino acids. The CDR3 region has the DNA TGTGCCAGCAGTTTGAATCCCCACGGGATTAGTCAAGAGACCCAGTACTTC. Amino acids: CASSLNPHGISQETQYF.

The chain recombines TRBV2 with TRBJ2-1, with TRBD2 identical over 7 bases. The CDR3 runs 14 residues. The germline V gene encodes CDR1 SNHLY and CDR2 FYNNEI. V gave up 6 bases and J gave up 8 bases; unmatched junction bases: 10. Here the CDR3 DNA reads TGTGCCAGCAGGGAACCCCGGGAGGCCGATGAGCAGTTCTTC. Translating it yields CASREPREADEQFF. The complete variable domain, with remaining parts taken from reference TRBV2 and TRBJ2-1, reads EPEVTQTPSHQVTQMGQEVILRCVPISNHLYFYWYRQILGQKVEFLVSFYNNEISEKSEIFDDQFSVERPDGSNFTLKIRSTKLEDSAMYFCASREPREADEQFFGPGTRLTVL.

The V and J genes are TRBV6-5 and TRBJ2-7; D may be TRBD1 (6 bases). This CDR3 has 16 residues. Germline assignment: CDR1 MNHEY and CDR2 SVGAGI. V gave up 2 bases and J gave up 7 bases, with 21 bases separating them. The CDR3 DNA reads as TGTGCCAGCAGTTACGATTGGCAGGGGCCCTCTGGTGAGCAGTACTTC. Amino acid sequence: CASSYDWQGPSGEQYF.

This chain links TRBV7-9 with TRBJ2-7; TRBD1 agrees at 9 bases. In germline, CDR1 is SEHNR, CDR2 FQNEAQ (reference sequence). This CDR3 is built from 15 residues. V dropped 1 base and J dropped 4; count of bases not matched to a gene: 5. The CDR3 sequence is CASSLGGTGSYEQYF. The CDR3 nucleotides read TGTGCCAGCAGCTTAGGTGGGACAGGGAGTTACGAGCAGTACTTC.

CDR3 region: CASSPAPSAQETQYF. The CDR3 coding sequence is TGTGCCAGCAGTCCCGCCCCTAGCGCTCAAGAGACCCAGTACTTC. The rearrangement joins TRBV27 to TRBJ2-5; TRBD2 might be the D (6 bases). CDR1 MNHEY and CDR2 SMNVEV come from the germline V gene (reference sequence). Deletions cut 5 bases from V and 2 bases from J, with 15 bases between. There are 15 residues in the CDR3.

This chain connects TRBV30 to TRBJ1-2; 7 nucleotides match TRBD1. The CDR3 sequence is 13 residues long. Trimming took 0 bases from V and 8 from J; bases not matched to a gene: 6. Per the germline V gene, CDR1 is GTSNPN and CDR2 is SVGIG (reference sequence). DNA of the CDR3: TGTGCCTGGAGTGTTCAACAGGGGCAAGGCTACACCTTC. Its translation is CAWSVQQGQGYTF.

J is TRBJ2-5 and V is TRBV10-3; D gene unclear. The germline V gene has CDR1 ENHRY and CDR2 SYGVKD. Between the trimmed V and J ends, which lost 4 bases and 2 bases, there was a span of 11 bases. This CDR3 has 14 residues. The CDR3 region is CAISVTESQETQYF. The DNA for the CDR3 is TGTGCCATCAGTGTAACAGAAAGTCAAGAGACCCAGTACTTC.

V usage is TRBV28 and J usage is TRBJ2-5; no clear D gene. Trimming took off 3 bases at V and 2 bases at J, with 4 bases between the two ends. Germline V gene data show CDR1 as MDHEN and CDR2 as SYDVKM. The CDR3 totals 12 residues. CDR3 protein: CASSLLQETQYF. CDR3 DNA: TGTGCCAGCAGTTTGTTACAAGAGACCCAGTACTTC.

The genes are TRBV20-1 and TRBJ2-1, with 7 bases aligning to TRBD2. CDR1 is DFQATT, CDR2 SNEGSKA, per germline (reference sequence). With V trimmed by 3 bases and J by 7 bases, 3 bases remained unmatched. This CDR3 spans 12 amino acids. CDR3 amino acids: CSASWGGNEQFF. DNA of the CDR3: TGCAGTGCTAGTTGGGGGGGTAATGAGCAGTTCTTC.

The genes are TRBV10-3 and TRBJ2-1; TRBD1 agrees at 9 bases. Germline CDR1 ENHRY, CDR2 SYGVKD. J was trimmed by 9 bases and V by 8 bases; bases with no gene match: 8. This CDR3 contains 13 residues. CDR3 sequence reads: CAIGQQDRGEQFF. CDR3 nucleotides: TGTGCCATCGGTCAACAGGACAGGGGTGAGCAGTTCTTC.

The chain carries TRBV29-1 and TRBJ2-5; weak D call: TRBD1 (6 bases). The CDR3 is 12 residues long. Trimming took 8 bases from V and 4 from J, leaving 14 bases between them. Germline V CDR1 and CDR2: SQVTM, ANQGSEA. For the CDR3, the DNA is TGCAGCCCCCAGGACAGCGGAGAGACCCAGTACTTC. This translates into CSPQDSGETQYF. Full variable domain (missing parts from reference TRBV29-1 and TRBJ2-5): SAVISQKPSRDICQRGTSLTIQCQVDSQVTMMFWYRQQPGQSLTLIATANQGSEATYESGFVIDKFPISRPNLTFSTLTVSNMSPEDSSIYLCSPQDSGETQYFGPGTRLLVL.

This clone appeared a single time. The rearrangement links TRBV9 to TRBJ1-4, with TRBD1 matching over 11 bases. From germline, CDR1 is SGDLS and CDR2 YYNGEE. V dropped 4 bases and J dropped 6; count of bases not matched to a gene: 5. The CDR3 spans 15 residues. CDR3 residues: CASSRRTGGDEKLFF. The DNA for the CDR3 is TGTGCCAGCAGCAGACGGACAGGGGGCGATGAAAAACTGTTTTTT.

The chain has TRBV19 and TRBJ2-2; 11 nucleotides line up with TRBD1. From germline, CDR1 is LNHDA and CDR2 SQIVND (reference sequence). The trim removed 9 bases at V and 7 bases at J, leaving 7 bases unmatched. CDR3 size: 14 residues. CDR3 sequence: CASRDRGLVGELFF. The CDR3 nucleotides are TGTGCCAGCCGGGACAGGGGGTTGGTCGGGGAGCTGTTTTTT.

The chain carries TRBV28 and TRBJ1-3; D possibly corresponds to TRBD1 (5 bases). The CDR3 spans 13 residues. V was trimmed by 7 bases and J by 6 bases, leaving 13 bases between them. Germline CDR1 MDHEN, CDR2 SYDVKM. The CDR3 DNA reads TGTGCCAGCACCGAACAGGCGGCAAACACCATATATTTT. Protein: CASTEQAANTIYF.

This chain connects TRBV7-2 to TRBJ2-7; 7 nucleotides line up with TRBD2. The length of the CDR3 is 13 residues. V was clipped by 6 bases and J by 1 base; unmatched bases: 3. CDR1 is SGHTA and CDR2 is FQGNSA in the germline V gene. CDR3 residues: CASRFGGSYEQYF. CDR3 coding DNA: TGTGCCAGCAGATTCGGGGGGTCCTACGAGCAGTACTTC.

V is TRBV7-3 and J is TRBJ2-3; TRBD2 aligns across 15 bases. V trimming: 0 bases; J trimming: 8 bases; junction bases outside the gene matches: 6. The germline V gene encodes CDR1 SGHTA and CDR2 FQGTGA. The CDR3 has 17 amino acids. The CDR3: CASSLTGLAGGQGTQYF. DNA of the CDR3: TGTGCCAGCAGCTTAACGGGACTAGCGGGGGGACAAGGTACGCAGTATTTT.

The DNA for the CDR3 is TGTGCCAGCAGCGCCACCGGGACAGACAGTCTAGCCAGTAACATTCAGTACTTC. Translated, it gives CASSATGTDSLASNIQYF. V gene TRBV7-4 combines with J gene TRBJ2-4; 7 nucleotides match TRBD1. V shed 5 bases, J shed 7 bases, and the junction held 20 bases outside the gene matches. This CDR3 spans 18 amino acids. Germline CDR1 is SGHVT and CDR2 is SQSDAQ.

The chain is built from TRBV28 and TRBJ1-5; D uncertain. This CDR3 comprises 12 residues. The germline V gene encodes CDR1 MDHEN and CDR2 SYDVKM. V was clipped by 2 bases and J by 7 bases, with 6 bases between them. The CDR3 DNA is TGTGCCAGCAGTTTACAGGAACAGCCCCAGCATTTT. This encodes CASSLQEQPQHF.

The chain joins TRBV7-8 to TRBJ2-6, with D possibly being TRBD1 (5 bases). Germline CDR1 is SGHVS and CDR2 is FQNEAQ. The ends were cut back, 1 base at V and 2 bases at J, with 9 bases in the middle. The CDR3 totals 16 residues. As DNA, the CDR3 is TGTGCCAGCAGCTTAGGAAGCAGGGCTGGGGCCAACGTCCTGACTTTC. Translation: CASSLGSRAGANVLTF.

This chain joins TRBV19 and TRBJ2-3; 8 nucleotides line up with TRBD1. The CDR3 has 15 amino acids. Trimming at V came to 6 bases and at J to 2 bases, leaving 7 bases not matched to a gene. Germline CDR1 reads LNHDA; CDR2 reads SQIVND (reference sequence). In nucleotides, the CDR3 is TGTGCCAGTAGCTCGGACAGGGCTTCCACAGATACGCAGTATTTT. This gives the protein CASSSDRASTDTQYF.

V and J are TRBV2 and TRBJ1-1; 8 bases agree with TRBD1. The trim removed 6 bases at V and 0 bases at J, leaving 12 bases unmatched. CDR1 and CDR2 from the germline V gene are SNHLY and FYNNEI. This CDR3 comprises 17 residues. CDR3 coding DNA: TGTGCCAGCAGCCACCGACAGGGGAGGACGATGAACACTGAAGCTTTCTTT. Translation: CASSHRQGRTMNTEAFF.

The chain links TRBV6-5 to TRBJ1-1, with TRBD1 identical over 10 bases. CDR1 and CDR2 (germline): MNHEY, SVGAGI. The CDR3 is 14 amino acids. V lost 2 bases, J lost 4 bases, and 1 base stayed unmatched. The CDR3 sequence: CASSYGTGATEAFF. CDR3 coding DNA: TGTGCCAGCAGTTACGGGACAGGGGCCACTGAAGCTTTCTTT.

The chain employs TRBV2 and TRBJ1-5, with 8 positions matching TRBD1. Trimming took 6 bases from V and 2 from J; bases not matched to a gene: 6. This CDR3 comprises 15 residues. In germline, CDR1 is SNHLY, CDR2 FYNNEI. The CDR3 region has the DNA TGTGCCAGCAGCGGAGACAGGGGTGGCAATCAGCCCCAGCATTTT. Protein sequence: CASSGDRGGNQPQHF. The full variable domain, in which reference TRBV2 and TRBJ1-5 provide the parts outside the CDR3, is EPEVTQTPSHQVTQMGQEVILRCVPISNHLYFYWYRQILGQKVEFLVSFYNNEISEKSEIFDDQFSVERPDGSNFTLKIRSTKLEDSAMYFCASSGDRGGNQPQHFGDGTRLSIL.

The rearrangement uses TRBV2 and TRBJ1-3; 10 bases align to TRBD1. The germline CDR1 and CDR2 sequences are SNHLY and FYNNEI. After removal of 6 bases from V and 3 bases from J, the junction contained 5 bases not matched to a gene. This CDR3 has 15 amino acids. Written as DNA, the CDR3 is TGTGCCAGCAGATCAGACAGGGGGCTTGGAAACACCATATATTTT. Protein sequence: CASRSDRGLGNTIYF.

The CDR3 region has the DNA TGTGCCAGCAGCCGGAGTCGGCAGGGGCGAATCAACACTGAAGCTTTCTTT. It yields the protein CASSRSRQGRINTEAFF. J is TRBJ1-1 and V is TRBV14, with D perhaps TRBD1 (6 bases). CDR3 length equals 17 residues. V dropped 4 bases and J dropped 2 bases, with 20 bases sitting between them. Germline CDR1 SGHDN, CDR2 FVKESK.

This sequence joins TRBV28 and TRBJ2-5, with 12 bases fitting TRBD2. This CDR3 region has 17 residues. Losses at the gene ends were 5 bases for V and 3 bases for J; bases not matched to a gene: 10. Germline V gives CDR1 MDHEN, CDR2 SYDVKM. The DNA for the CDR3 is TGTGCCAGCAGTGGCGAGACTAGCGGGGGAGGGGAAGAGACCCAGTACTTC. The encoded protein is CASSGETSGGGEETQYF.

This clone was seen only once. The CDR3 DNA reads TGTGCCAGCATACCCGGGACAGGGGGATCCTACGAGCAGTACTTC. Amino acids: CASIPGTGGSYEQYF. The chain joins TRBV6-5 to TRBJ2-7; 11 bases fit TRBD1. The CDR3 runs 15 residues. The junction had 6 bases not matched to a gene; V was cut back by 7 bases and J by 1 base. The V gene's germline CDR1 is MNHEY and CDR2 SVGAGI.

This clone was seen a single time. Being one base from a much bigger clone, this may be a read error. The chain couples TRBV7-3 to TRBJ1-1; D unclear. The V gene's germline CDR1 is SGHTA and CDR2 FQGTGA. Trimming removed 5 bases from V and 1 base from J, with 8 bases in between. The CDR3 totals 13 residues. The chain's CDR3 is CASSLTANTEAFF. The DNA for the CDR3 is TGTGCCAGCAGCCTTACAGCGAACACTGAAGCTTTCTTT.